This T cell receptor beta chain was sequenced in a study of cytomegalovirus exposure and HLA in healthy donors. The CDR3 length is 15 residues. Between the trimmed V and J ends, which lost 5 bases and 3 bases, there was a span of 16 bases. Per germline, CDR1 SGHTA and CDR2 FQGTGA. Concerning this clone itself: Antigen unknown.

Broader study findings: Sequencing had likely introduced a cluster of highly shared sequence variants as an artifact. The study carried out a later analysis of TCR beta sequences. It associated approximately 16,000 of them with specific HLA alleles at a false discovery rate of 0.05.

The PCR employed 60 Vbeta primers together with 13 Jbeta primers. Using immunoSEQ multiplex PCR, the repertoire was profiled, and TCRdb retains in-frame clones only, with some absent. The table shows approximately 160,000 clones, with around 65% occurring only once. Sequenced material: PBMCs. This TCR was sampled from a woman aged 40 to 49 in good health and CMV-seropositive. The V and J genes are TRBV7-3 and TRBJ1-1; D is ambiguous. This chain's CDR3 is CASSPTGGVDTEAFF. The CDR3 DNA reads TGTGCCAGCAGCCCCACGGGCGGGGTCGACACTGAAGCTTTCTTT.